This passage covers 20 T cell receptor beta chains from one sample sequenced in a study of OX40 agonist ivuxolimab in advanced cancers. Sequencing was performed with immunoSEQ multiplex PCR; in TCRdb, only in-frame clones are kept and a portion is missing. The sample has about 99,000 clones; roughly nine tenths are singletons. Sample: CD4+ or CD8+ T cells sorted from blood, taken in a trial of the OX40 agonist ivuxolimab. These receptor sequences come from an adult with an advanced solid tumor such as melanoma, head and neck, liver or kidney cancer.

The rearrangement uses TRBV6-5 and TRBJ2-7; 9 bases fit TRBD2. Germline lookup yields CDR1 MNHEY and CDR2 SVGAGI. CDR3 length: 15 residues. J lost 2 bases, V lost 6 bases, and 8 bases had no gene match. The CDR3: CASSLTTSGAYEQYF. The CDR3 DNA is TGTGCCAGCAGCCTGACGACTAGCGGAGCCTACGAGCAGTACTTC.

The chain links TRBV28 to TRBJ2-7, with 13 bases lining up with TRBD2. The CDR3 has 15 amino acids. Per the germline V gene, CDR1 is MDHEN and CDR2 is SYDVKM. V gave up 5 bases and J gave up 4 bases; unmatched junction bases: 5. CDR3 bases: TGTGCCAGCAGTCCCCGGACTAGCGGGAGTTACGAGCAGTACTTC. It encodes CASSPRTSGSYEQYF.

V is TRBV28 and J is TRBJ2-7; TRBD2 is a possible D gene (7 bases). V lost 8 bases, J lost 3 bases, and 26 bases lay in between. In germline, CDR1 is MDHEN, CDR2 SYDVKM. This CDR3 contains 17 residues. For the CDR3, the DNA is TGTGCCAGCCATTCTCCGCCGGGGGGCGGGAGTTTCTACGAGCAGTACTTC. Residues: CASHSPPGGGSFYEQYF.

The CDR3 DNA reads as TGTGCCAGCAGTCCCGGGACAGAGAACACCGGGGAGCTGTTTTTT. Translated, it gives CASSPGTENTGELFF. The V gene is TRBV6-5, the J gene TRBJ2-2, with 7 bases that match TRBD1. This CDR3 comprises 15 residues. Germline V gene sequence: CDR1 MNHEY, CDR2 SVGAGI. With V trimmed by 5 bases and J by 1 base, 4 bases remained unmatched.

A few counts support this clone. V gene TRBV5-1 combines with J gene TRBJ2-7; the D is unclear. Germline lookup yields CDR1 SGHRS and CDR2 YFSETQ. V was pared by 0 bases and J by 4 bases, with 11 bases between. This CDR3 is built from 14 residues. CDR3 DNA sequence: TGCGCCAGCAGCTTGGCCCAGAATTGGTACGAGCAGTACTTC. This gives the protein CASSLAQNWYEQYF.

CDR3 loop: CASMGGSTSYNEQFF. The CDR3 DNA is TGTGCCAGTATGGGGGGGAGCACCTCCTACAATGAGCAGTTCTTC. The rearrangement uses TRBV19 and TRBJ2-1; 7 bases align to TRBD2. The CDR3 has 15 residues. Germline CDR1 and CDR2: LNHDA and SQIVND (reference sequence). V shed 7 bases, J shed 0 bases, and the junction held 6 bases outside the gene matches.

This clone has only one observation. The chain joins TRBV7-2 to TRBJ1-3; TRBD1 matches 8 bases. There are 16 residues in the CDR3. With V trimmed by 5 bases and J by 2 bases, 8 bases remained unmatched. In germline, CDR1 is SGHTA, CDR2 FQGNSA. In DNA form, the CDR3 reads TGTGCCAGCAGCCAAGGGACACAGGGGGCTGGAAACACCATATATTTT. It encodes CASSQGTQGAGNTIYF.

The V call is TRBV6-6, the J call TRBJ1-5; D is ambiguous. Germline V gene lookup returns CDR1 MNHNY and CDR2 SVGAGI (reference sequence). The CDR3 extends over 13 amino acids. V lost 6 bases, J lost 7 bases, and 13 bases lay in between. CDR3 amino acids: CASSSRNLQPQHF. DNA for the CDR3: TGTGCCAGCAGCTCAAGAAATTTACAGCCCCAGCATTTT.

The rearrangement uses TRBV28 and TRBJ2-7, with D unclear. The CDR3 is 14 residues long. Germline V gives CDR1 MDHEN, CDR2 SYDVKM. The ends were cut back, 1 base at V and 3 bases at J, with 10 bases in the middle. This chain's CDR3 is CASSLSGGRYEQYF. The DNA for the CDR3 is TGTGCCAGCAGTTTATCCGGTGGGCGCTACGAGCAGTACTTC.

DNA for the CDR3: TGTGCCAGCAGCCAGGGAGGGACGGGGGCCAACGTCCTGACTTTC. This gives the protein CASSQGGTGANVLTF. V usage is TRBV7-3 and J usage is TRBJ2-6, with 7 bases that match TRBD2. The germline V gene has CDR1 SGHTA and CDR2 FQGTGA. The junction had 5 bases not matched to a gene; V was cut back by 5 bases and J by 4 bases. This CDR3 comprises 15 residues.

The chain has TRBV19 and TRBJ1-1; unclear D gene. Germline CDR1 is LNHDA and CDR2 is SQIVND (reference sequence). With 5 bases removed from V and 5 bases from J, the gap between germline ends came to 12 bases. This CDR3 has 13 amino acids. The CDR3 protein is CASSGVRSTEAFF. The CDR3 DNA follows: TGTGCCAGTAGTGGGGTTAGATCGACTGAAGCTTTCTTT.

The V gene is TRBV6-6, the J gene TRBJ1-2; D unclear. The CDR3 contains 12 residues. Trimming pared 7 bases from V and 5 bases from J, leaving 11 bases between. CDR1 MNHNY and CDR2 SVGAGI come from the germline V gene (reference sequence). The CDR3 region has the DNA TGTGCCAGCAAGGTGGCGGAGTATGGCTACACCTTC. Translated: CASKVAEYGYTF.

The chain uses TRBV5-4 and TRBJ1-6; TRBD1 is a possible D gene (5 bases). Germline V lookup: CDR1 SGHNT, CDR2 YYREEE (reference sequence). This CDR3 spans 16 amino acids. V lost 2 bases and J lost 0, with 9 bases in between. Here the CDR3 DNA reads TGTGCCAGCAGCTTCGAGGGACCCTCCTATAATTCACCCCTCCACTTT. Encoded protein: CASSFEGPSYNSPLHF.

The V gene is TRBV4-2, the J gene TRBJ2-3; 11 bases fit TRBD1. Germline V CDR1 and CDR2: LGHNA, YNFKEQ. V lost 5 bases, J lost 6 bases, and 10 bases stayed unmatched. There are 16 residues in the CDR3. The CDR3, as DNA: TGTGCCAGCAGCACCGCCGGGACAGGGGGTTCCGATACGCAGTATTTT. Translation: CASSTAGTGGSDTQYF.

The chain is built from TRBV19 and TRBJ2-5; 7 bases fit TRBD1. The CDR3 totals 13 residues. The germline V gene encodes CDR1 LNHDA and CDR2 SQIVND (reference sequence). Trimming removed 7 bases from V and 5 bases from J; junction bases left unmatched: 7. CDR3 bases: TGTGCCAGTACCCCCAGGGGGTCGGAGACCCAGTACTTC. Amino acids: CASTPRGSETQYF. The full variable domain, with the rest looked up from reference TRBV19 and TRBJ2-5, is DGGITQSPKYLFRKEGQNVTLSCEQNLNHDAMYWYRQDPGQGLRLIYYSQIVNDFQKGDIAEGYSVSREKKESFPLTVTSAQKNPTAFYLCASTPRGSETQYFGPGTRLLVL.

The rearrangement links TRBV30 to TRBJ2-5; TRBD2 matches at 13 bases. The CDR3 has 15 residues. V was clipped by 5 bases and J by 4 bases; unmatched bases: 7. In germline, CDR1 is GTSNPN, CDR2 SVGIG (reference sequence). The CDR3 reads CAWGILAGGLETQYF. The CDR3 coding sequence is TGTGCCTGGGGGATACTAGCGGGAGGGCTAGAGACCCAGTACTTC.

The chain combines TRBV4-3 with TRBJ2-3; D might be TRBD2 (6 bases). This CDR3 has 14 residues. Germline V lookup: CDR1 LGHNA, CDR2 YSLEER. The germline V and J ends were trimmed by 6 bases and 1 base, with 11 bases remaining between them. CDR3 in amino acids: CASRVAEGTDTQYF. The CDR3 coding sequence is TGCGCCAGCAGAGTAGCGGAGGGCACAGATACGCAGTATTTT.

This rearrangement joins TRBV9 to TRBJ2-2; 8 bases are a match to TRBD2. V was clipped by 0 bases and J by 6 bases; unmatched bases: 16. The CDR3 extends over 19 amino acids. The V gene's germline CDR1 is SGDLS and CDR2 YYNGEE. The CDR3 loop reads CASSVDRTASGRGAGELFF. The CDR3 bases are TGTGCCAGCAGCGTAGACAGAACAGCGAGCGGGAGAGGGGCCGGGGAGCTGTTTTTT.

V gene TRBV7-9 combines with J gene TRBJ2-7; 9 nucleotides line up with TRBD2. CDR3 length: 15 residues. CDR1 is SEHNR, CDR2 FQNEAQ, per germline (reference sequence). With 0 bases clipped from V and 7 bases from J, the junction kept 7 bases outside the gene matches. In DNA, the CDR3 is TGTGCCAGCAGCTTAGCCGGACTAGCGCTGTGGGAGCAGTACTTC. Amino acid sequence: CASSLAGLALWEQYF.

This chain uses TRBV7-2 with TRBJ1-2; D ambiguous. V gave up 2 bases and J gave up 7 bases, with 14 bases separating them. The CDR3 spans 14 residues. In germline, CDR1 is SGHTA, CDR2 FQGNSA. The CDR3 region has the DNA TGTGCCAGCAGCTTATATGCATCCGAGGGTGGCTACACCTTC. This sequence encodes CASSLYASEGGYTF.